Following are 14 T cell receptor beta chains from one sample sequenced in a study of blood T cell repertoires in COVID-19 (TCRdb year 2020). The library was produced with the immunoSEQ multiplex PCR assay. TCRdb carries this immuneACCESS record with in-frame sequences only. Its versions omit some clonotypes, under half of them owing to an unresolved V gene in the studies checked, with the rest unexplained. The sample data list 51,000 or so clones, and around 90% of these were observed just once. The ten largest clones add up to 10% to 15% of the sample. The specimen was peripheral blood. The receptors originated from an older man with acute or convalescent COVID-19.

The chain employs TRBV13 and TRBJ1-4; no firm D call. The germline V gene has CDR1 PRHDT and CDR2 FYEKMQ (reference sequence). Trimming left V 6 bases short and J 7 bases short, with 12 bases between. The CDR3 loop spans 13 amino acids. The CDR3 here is CASSSYGVEKLFF. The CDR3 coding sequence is TGTGCCAGCAGTTCGTACGGGGTTGAAAAACTGTTTTTT.

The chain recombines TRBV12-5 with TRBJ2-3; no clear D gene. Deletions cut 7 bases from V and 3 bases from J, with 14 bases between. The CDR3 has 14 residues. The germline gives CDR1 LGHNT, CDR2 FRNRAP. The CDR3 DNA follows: TGTGCTAGTGCCCGCCAGGCGAGAACAGATACGCAGTATTTT. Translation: CASARQARTDTQYF.

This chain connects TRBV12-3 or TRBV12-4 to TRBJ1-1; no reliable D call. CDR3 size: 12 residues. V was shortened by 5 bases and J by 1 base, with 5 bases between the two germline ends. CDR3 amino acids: CASSRSNTEAFF. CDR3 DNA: TGTGCCAGCAGTCGGTCGAACACTGAAGCTTTCTTT.

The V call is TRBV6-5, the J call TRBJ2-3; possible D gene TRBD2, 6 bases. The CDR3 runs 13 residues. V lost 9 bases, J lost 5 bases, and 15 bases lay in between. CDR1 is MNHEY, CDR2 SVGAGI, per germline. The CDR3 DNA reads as TGTGCCAGTCGCCCCTGGGGGGTAGATACGCAGTATTTT. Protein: CASRPWGVDTQYF.

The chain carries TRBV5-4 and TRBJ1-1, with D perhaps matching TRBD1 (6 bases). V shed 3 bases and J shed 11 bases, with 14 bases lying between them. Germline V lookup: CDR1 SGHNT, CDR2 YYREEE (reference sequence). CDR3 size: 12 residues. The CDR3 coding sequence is TGTGCCAGCAGCTCAAACAGGGTTGGGGCTTTCTTT. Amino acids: CASSSNRVGAFF.

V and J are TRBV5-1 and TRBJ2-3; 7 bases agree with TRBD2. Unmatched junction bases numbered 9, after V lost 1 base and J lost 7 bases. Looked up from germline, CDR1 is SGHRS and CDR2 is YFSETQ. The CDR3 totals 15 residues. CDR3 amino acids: CASSLSSSGAHTQYF. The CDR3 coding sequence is TGCGCCAGCAGCTTGAGCTCCAGCGGGGCACATACGCAGTATTTT.

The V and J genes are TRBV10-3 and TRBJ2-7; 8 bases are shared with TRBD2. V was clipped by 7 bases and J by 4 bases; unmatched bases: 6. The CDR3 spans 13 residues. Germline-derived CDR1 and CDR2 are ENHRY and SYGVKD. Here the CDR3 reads CAITGGLAYEQYF. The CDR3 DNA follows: TGTGCCATCACGGGGGGGCTGGCGTACGAGCAGTACTTC.

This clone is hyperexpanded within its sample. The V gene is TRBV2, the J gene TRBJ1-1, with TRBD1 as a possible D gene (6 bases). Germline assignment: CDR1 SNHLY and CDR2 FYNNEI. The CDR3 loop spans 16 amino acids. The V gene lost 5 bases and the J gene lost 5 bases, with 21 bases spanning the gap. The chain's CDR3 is CASSNPDSWENTEAFF. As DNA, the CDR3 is TGTGCCAGCAGTAATCCGGACAGCTGGGAGAATACTGAAGCTTTCTTT.

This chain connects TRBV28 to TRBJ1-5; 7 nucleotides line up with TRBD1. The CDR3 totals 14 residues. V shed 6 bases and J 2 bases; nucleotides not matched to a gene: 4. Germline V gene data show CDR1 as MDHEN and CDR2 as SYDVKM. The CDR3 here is CASRQGIGNQPQHF. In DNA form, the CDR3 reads TGTGCCAGCAGACAGGGGATAGGCAATCAGCCCCAGCATTTT.

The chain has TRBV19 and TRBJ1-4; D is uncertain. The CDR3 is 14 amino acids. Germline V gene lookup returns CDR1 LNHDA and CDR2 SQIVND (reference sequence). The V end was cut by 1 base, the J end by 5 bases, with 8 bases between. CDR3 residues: CASSIGESNEKLFF. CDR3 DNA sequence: TGTGCCAGTAGTATAGGAGAATCAAATGAAAAACTGTTTTTT.

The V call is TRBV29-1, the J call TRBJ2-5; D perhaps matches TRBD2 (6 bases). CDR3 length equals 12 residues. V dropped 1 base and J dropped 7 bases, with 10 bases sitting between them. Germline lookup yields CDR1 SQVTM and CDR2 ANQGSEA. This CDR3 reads CSVEGQGGTQYF. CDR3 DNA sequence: TGCAGCGTTGAAGGGCAGGGAGGGACCCAGTACTTC.

This chain's CDR3 is CASRTVLSGNTIYF. The CDR3 nucleotides read TGCGCCAGCAGAACCGTACTCTCTGGAAACACCATATATTTT. The chain employs TRBV5-1 and TRBJ1-3, with D hard to call. The germline V and J ends were trimmed by 5 bases and 0 bases, with 9 bases remaining between them. The CDR3 consists of 14 residues. Germline CDR1 SGHRS, CDR2 YFSETQ.

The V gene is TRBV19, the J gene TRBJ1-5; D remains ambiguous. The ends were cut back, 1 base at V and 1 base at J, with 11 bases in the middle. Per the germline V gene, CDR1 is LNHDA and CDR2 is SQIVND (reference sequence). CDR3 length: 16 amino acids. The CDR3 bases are TGTGCCAGTAGTATAGTTTCAGGCCCCAGCAATCAGCCCCAGCATTTT. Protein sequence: CASSIVSGPSNQPQHF.

The CDR3 DNA sequence: TGTGCCAGCAGCTTGGGGACAGGGACAGATACGCAGTATTTT. Its translation is CASSLGTGTDTQYF. The J gene is TRBJ2-3, the V gene TRBV5-8; 8 positions match TRBD1. V was clipped by 0 bases and J by 3 bases; unmatched bases: 0. Per the germline V gene, CDR1 is SGHTS and CDR2 is YDEGEE. The CDR3 loop spans 14 amino acids.